What follows is one TCR beta chain and its context. The CDR3 is 13 residues long. The data belong to a study of blood T cell repertoires in COVID-19. The overall study: The origin of the acute and convalescent COVID-19 samples was the United States, Italy and Spain. The cDNA or gDNA used as material had been derived from T cells, B-cell-depleted T cells, or PBMCs.

Under the authors' procedure: The authors estimated nucleated cell counts from reference gene primer amplification. TCRdb's copy holds only in-frame clones and misses some; the assay was immunoSEQ multiplex PCR. The V and J calls and clone size were taken over from that table, and D and trimming were inferred from the DNA. The sample lists about 140,000 clones, about four fifths occurring once. This chain links TRBV1 with TRBJ2-7; the table's D call, TRBD1, has no DNA check behind it. TRBV1 is deemed a pseudogene. The origin of this receptor is a human donor in a cohort sampled during active COVID-19. Material for sequencing was peripheral blood. CDR3 coding DNA: TGCACCAGCGGCGACAGGAAGAGGTACGAGCAGTACTTC. Residues: CTSGDRKRYEQYF.